This TCR beta chain was found in a study of cytomegalovirus exposure and HLA in healthy donors (dated by TCRdb to about 2017). About the investigation overall: A later analysis indicated that the roughly 120 validation repertoires were generated on the platform also employed for the 700 or so repertoires of the first cohort. Along with the roughly 670-subject first cohort, a separate validation cohort of around 120 different subjects was used. High-throughput TCR immunosequencing, statistical association of individual TCRs with disease status, and machine learning were combined to predict cytomegalovirus infection status. The study was designed to test whether signatures of past pathogen exposure could be identified by cataloging public T cell receptors.

Libraries were built with the immunoSEQ multiplex PCR assay. The authors' analysis ran thus. To diagnose cytomegalovirus status from the catalog of TCR beta chain sequences, a statistical classification framework was built. Entries here come from immuneACCESS through TCRdb and include only in-frame sequences with V and J called. Some clones fail to appear in such tables; in the studies checked, an unresolved V gene covers under half of the shortfall, and the cause of the remainder is unknown. V, J and clone size are taken as reported in that table, and D and trimming were inferred from the DNA itself. The sample table lists 82,000 or so clones, 85% to 95% of them with a count of one. Roughly 0.75% of the sample is taken by the ten largest. Separate from the roughly 660-subject first cohort, the validation cohort of around 130 subjects was the group to which the donors belonged. At the junction V is shortened by 0 bases and J by 0 bases; bases outside the gene matches: 7. Looking up the germline V gene yields CDR1 SGDLS and CDR2 YYNGEE. The CDR3 runs 17 residues from the cysteine to the phenylalanine. The kept DNA is CDR3 alone, 51 bases in frame from the first base.

Overall study outcomes, separate from this receptor: In vitro tests confirmed that a few of the cytomegalovirus-associated TCR beta chains recognize cytomegalovirus antigens. According to the authors, the approach could potentially be generalized to other disease states and immunological phenotypes. The validation cohort had no HLA typing available for a later analysis, so co-occurrence within that cohort was assessed over all 120 repertoires. The study gave a list of about 150 TCR beta chains associated with cytomegalovirus. A later analysis found that TCRs clustered in the first cohort also tended to co-occur in the 95 to 150 validation repertoires, with about 94% of cluster scores above 0. The classifier was reported to diagnose cytomegalovirus status with high specificity and sensitivity in both the original and validation cohorts. Across donors, most TCR sequences were observed very rarely, whereas some public TCRs were present in many individuals.

Of note for this clone: Its antigen has not been determined. Base qualities are not recorded, but no much larger clone differs from it by a single base.

Sequencing input: PBMCs. The receptor's source is a woman younger than 35 in good health and CMV-seronegative. The chain employs TRBV9 and TRBJ2-5; the junction holds 8 bases that match TRBD2. The CDR3 amino acid sequence is: CASSVEGPGGYQETQYF. In nucleotide form, the sequence is TGTGCCAGCAGCGTAGAGGGGCCGGGGGGGTACCAAGAGACCCAGTACTTC.